Each of the 2 T cell receptor delta chains below was sequenced from the same sample in a study of gamma-delta chains in newborns, infants, children. TCRdb reanalysed the reads with CATT. The sample yields about 2,500 delta-chain clones, less than 1.3% seen once. Sequenced: blood. These TCRs come from a child who was a newborn, infant or young child, either healthy, febrile or measles-vaccinated (not recorded which).

This clone was counted a few times. The protein given by TCRdb reflects a much larger clone and differs at residue 9 from this DNA's translation, likely from a read error; the protein shown is the DNA's translation. V and J are TRDV2 and TRDJ3, with TRDD3 matching over 10 bases. The junction had 19 bases not matched to a gene; V was cut back by 0 bases and J by 0 bases. Germline V gives CDR1 GEAIGNYY, CDR2 EKD. CDR3 size: 24 residues. CDR3 loop: CACDTGRSPYWGMYSSWDTRQMFF. CDR3 nucleotides: TGTGCCTGTGACACCGGACGTAGTCCCTACTGGGGGATGTACAGCTCCTGGGACACCCGACAGATGTTTTTC.

As concerns this clone: A far larger clone is off by one base, so a read error is likely. The chain recombines TRDV2 with TRDJ3; TRDD3 agrees at 7 bases. The trim removed 3 bases at V and 0 bases at J, leaving 13 bases unmatched. The germline gives CDR1 GEAIGNYY, CDR2 EKD. This CDR3 spans 20 amino acids. The CDR3 DNA reads TGTGCCTGTGACGCCGTTGAGGGATACTTAAGCTCCTGGGACACCCGACAGATGTTTTTC. This codes for CACDAVEGYLSSWDTRQMFF.